This T cell receptor (beta chain) was profiled in a study of blood T cell repertoires in COVID-19. Study at large: Both acute and convalescent COVID-19 samples were obtained from the United States, Italy and Spain. PBMCs, B-cell-depleted T cells, or T cells were the source of the cDNA or gDNA that made up the material.

As processed by the authors: Reference gene primers were amplified, and this amplification served to estimate nucleated cell counts. Only in-frame clones appear in the TCRdb table, and some are missing; sequencing was by immunoSEQ multiplex PCR. For V, J and clone size, that table is used; D and trimming come from the DNA. Among about 200,000 clones listed, over 75% were seen once. The CDR3 length is 14 residues. Germline V gives CDR1 MNHEY, CDR2 SMNVEV (reference sequence). V lost 6 bases and J 4 bases, leaving 15 bases between the germline ends. The chain uses TRBV27 and TRBJ1-1, with D hard to call. This TCR was recovered from an elderly woman with acute or convalescent COVID-19. Source material: peripheral blood. The CDR3 region has the DNA TGTGCCAGCAGGCAGCGTAGGGAGGTCACTGAAGCTTTCTTT. It encodes CASRQRREVTEAFF.